A single TCR beta chain is shown here with its context. Its specificity is unknown. The sample is drawn from a study of T cell responses to AZD1222 COVID-19 vaccine. Overall study findings and caveats: A rise in Spike-specific TCR breadth and depth followed two AZD1222 doses. Repertoires in all cases were sampled only once the peak T cell response had passed. Clonal diversity was possibly underestimated, and the donors were mostly white British, with more females.

The germline CDR1 and CDR2 sequences are MDHEN and SYDVKM. CDR3 length equals 15 residues. J was trimmed by 6 bases and V by 5 bases; bases with no gene match: 8. Assay: immunoSEQ multiplex PCR; the TCRdb copy retains only in-frame clones and omits some. The sample lists about 120,000 clones; less than 90% were seen once. The sequencing here drew on peripheral blood, taken on day 0 of AZD1222 vaccination. The chain joins TRBV28 to TRBJ2-3; TRBD1 matches at 10 bases. The sequence derives from an adult in good health. This chain's CDR3 is CASSTRQGATDTQYF. CDR3 bases: TGTGCCAGCAGTACCAGACAGGGGGCGACGGATACGCAGTATTTT.